Listed below are T cell receptor beta chains from one sample, sequenced in a study of blood T cell repertoires in COVID-19. Using immunoSEQ multiplex PCR, the repertoire was profiled, and TCRdb retains in-frame clones only, with some absent. The sample holds more than 95,000 clones, about 83% seen once. The specimen was peripheral blood. The source of these receptors is a man aged 55 to 69 with acute or convalescent COVID-19. Both conserved end residues are trimmed from each CDR3. The D gene is left open where the match is weak.

length: 11
D: NA
J: TRBJ1-1
V: TRBV21-1
CDR3: ALPKGGHTEAF

length: 16
D: NA
J: TRBJ2-7
V: TRBV15
CDR3: ATSRDLTGTLVRDEQY

length: 13
D: NA
J: TRBJ2-3
V: TRBV28
CDR3: ASSLTTGSTDTQY

length: 13
D: NA
J: TRBJ2-1
V: TRBV25-1
CDR3: ASSEAGTPGNEQF

length: 11
D: NA
J: TRBJ1-1
V: TRBV7-3
CDR3: ASTRQRDTEAF

length: 13
D: TRBD1
J: TRBJ2-3
V: TRBV5-4
CDR3: ASSLAGQGTDTQY

length: 13
D: TRBD1
J: TRBJ1-2
V: TRBV19
CDR3: ASSHPGTGGHGYT

length: 12
D: NA
J: TRBJ1-2
V: TRBV5-1
CDR3: ASSPTTGNYGYT

length: 13
D: TRBD2
J: TRBJ2-1
V: TRBV5-5
CDR3: ASSSTSGSYNEQF

length: 12
D: TRBD1
J: TRBJ1-6
V: TRBV7-6
CDR3: ASSLGQGTSPLH

length: 10
D: NA
J: TRBJ2-7
V: TRBV2
CDR3: ASSEGGGEQY

length: 14
D: NA
J: TRBJ2-1
V: TRBV5-1
CDR3: ASSPPLALSYNEQF

length: 12
D: NA
J: TRBJ1-5
V: TRBV19
CDR3: ASSPLNPDQPQH

length: 14
D: TRBD1
J: TRBJ1-5
V: TRBV27
CDR3: ASSLSSQGGNQPQH

length: 13
D: TRBD2
J: TRBJ2-1
V: TRBV27
CDR3: ASRRLAGDYNEQF

length: 14
D: TRBD2
J: TRBJ2-1
V: TRBV6-1
CDR3: ASSEGAGGPRDEQF

length: 10
D: TRBD1
J: TRBJ1-4
V: TRBV30
CDR3: AVRDRAEKLF

length: 12
D: TRBD1
J: TRBJ1-5
V: TRBV2
CDR3: ASSKDRGLKPQH

length: 13
D: NA
J: TRBJ2-6
V: TRBV9
CDR3: ASSVGGAGANVLT

length: 11
D: NA
J: TRBJ2-7
V: TRBV25-1
CDR3: ASSVTGTYEQY

length: 13
D: TRBD1
J: TRBJ1-2
V: TRBV15
CDR3: ATSSAGQDVYGYT

length: 18
D: TRBD1
J: TRBJ1-1
V: TRBV4-1
CDR3: ASSQRDSGTAIPLNTEAF

length: 14
D: TRBD1
J: TRBJ2-3
V: TRBV15
CDR3: ATSASQGARTDTQY

length: 13
D: TRBD1
J: TRBJ1-5
V: TRBV7-2
CDR3: ASRPTGAGNQPQH

length: 12
D: NA
J: TRBJ1-2
V: TRBV21-1
CDR3: ASSSKGGTYGYT

length: 11
D: NA
J: TRBJ1-2
V: TRBV12-3/TRBV12-4
CDR3: ASSREENYGYT

length: 11
D: NA
J: TRBJ1-3
V: TRBV2
CDR3: ASSEIPGDTIY

length: 14
D: TRBD1
J: TRBJ1-4
V: TRBV9
CDR3: ASSARTGGTNEKLF

length: 15
D: NA
J: TRBJ2-5
V: TRBV28
CDR3: ASSFPNPDRLLETQY

length: 11
D: NA
J: TRBJ1-1
V: TRBV6-5
CDR3: ATGGPVNTEAF

length: 10
D: NA
J: TRBJ2-3
V: TRBV29-1
CDR3: SVVRDTDTQY

length: 16
D: TRBD1
J: TRBJ1-3
V: TRBV5-5
CDR3: ASSRDGQGVHSGNTIY

length: 12
D: NA
J: TRBJ1-1
V: TRBV18
CDR3: ASSSQQGNTEAF

length: 14
D: NA
J: TRBJ1-5
V: TRBV7-2
CDR3: ASSLAPGASNQPQH

length: 11
D: TRBD1
J: TRBJ2-1
V: TRBV27
CDR3: ASSRTGYNEQF

length: 13
D: NA
J: TRBJ2-2
V: TRBV30
CDR3: ALRSPSRNTGELF

length: 17
D: TRBD2
J: TRBJ2-5
V: TRBV5-1
CDR3: ASSLGASGRALRQETQY

length: 13
D: TRBD2
J: TRBJ2-1
V: TRBV7-6
CDR3: ASSHLAGGPPEQF

length: 21
D: TRBD2
J: TRBJ2-7
V: TRBV4-2
CDR3: ASSQDLGDLSSGRDWRGYEQY

length: 13
D: NA
J: TRBJ1-1
V: TRBV27
CDR3: ASSLSMPGGPEAF

length: 13
D: TRBD1
J: TRBJ1-5
V: TRBV19
CDR3: ASRGGDRLYQPQH

length: 14
D: TRBD2
J: TRBJ2-7
V: TRBV7-6
CDR3: ASSANGGASSYEQY

length: 14
D: TRBD1
J: TRBJ1-5
V: TRBV7-9
CDR3: ASSPLRQGSNQPQH

length: 13
D: NA
J: TRBJ1-4
V: TRBV27
CDR3: ASSPNQGLGEKLF

length: 11
D: NA
J: TRBJ2-7
V: TRBV13
CDR3: ASSSAGFYEQY

length: 12
D: NA
J: TRBJ1-2
V: TRBV21-1
CDR3: ANHRTGGNYGYT

length: 14
D: TRBD2
J: TRBJ2-3
V: TRBV3-1/TRBV3-2
CDR3: ASSLPAGGSTDTQY

length: 13
D: NA
J: TRBJ1-5
V: TRBV28
CDR3: ASSLIGGGNQPQH